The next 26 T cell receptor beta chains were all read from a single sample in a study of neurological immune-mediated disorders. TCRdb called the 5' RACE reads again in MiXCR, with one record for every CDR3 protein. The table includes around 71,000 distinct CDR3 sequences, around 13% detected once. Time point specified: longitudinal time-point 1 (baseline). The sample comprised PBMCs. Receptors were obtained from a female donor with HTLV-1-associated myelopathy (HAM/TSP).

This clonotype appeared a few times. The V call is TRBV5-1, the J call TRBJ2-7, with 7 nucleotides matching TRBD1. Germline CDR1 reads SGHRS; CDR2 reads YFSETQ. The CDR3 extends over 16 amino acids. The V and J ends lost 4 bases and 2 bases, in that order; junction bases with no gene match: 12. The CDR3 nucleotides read TGCGCCAGCAGCAGACAGGGCGGACAGGACGCCTACGAGCAGTACTTC. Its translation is CASSRQGGQDAYEQYF.

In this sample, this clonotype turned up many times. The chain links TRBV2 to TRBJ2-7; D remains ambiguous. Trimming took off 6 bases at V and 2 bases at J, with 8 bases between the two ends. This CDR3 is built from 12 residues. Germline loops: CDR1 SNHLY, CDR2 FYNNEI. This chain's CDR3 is CASSQDAYEQYF. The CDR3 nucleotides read TGTGCCAGCAGCCAAGATGCCTACGAGCAGTACTTC.

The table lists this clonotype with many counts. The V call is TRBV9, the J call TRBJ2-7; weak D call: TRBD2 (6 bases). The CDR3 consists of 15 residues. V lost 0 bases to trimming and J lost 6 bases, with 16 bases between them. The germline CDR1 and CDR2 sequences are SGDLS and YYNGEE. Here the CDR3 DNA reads TGTGCCAGCAGCGTAGATGCTGGGAGGCTATCCGAGCAGTACTTC. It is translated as CASSVDAGRLSEQYF.

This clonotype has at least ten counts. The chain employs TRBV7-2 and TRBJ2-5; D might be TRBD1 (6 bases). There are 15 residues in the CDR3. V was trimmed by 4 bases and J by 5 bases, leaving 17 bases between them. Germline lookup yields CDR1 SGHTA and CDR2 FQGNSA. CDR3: CASSYQRGGGETQYF. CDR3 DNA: TGTGCCAGCAGCTATCAGAGAGGGGGTGGGGAGACCCAGTACTTC. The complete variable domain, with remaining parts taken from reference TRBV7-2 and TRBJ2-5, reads GAGVSQSPSNKVTEKGKDVELRCDPISGHTALYWYRQSLGQGLEFLIYFQGNSAPDKSGLPSDRFSAERTGGSVSTLTIQRTQQEDSAVYLCASSYQRGGGETQYFGPGTRLLVL.

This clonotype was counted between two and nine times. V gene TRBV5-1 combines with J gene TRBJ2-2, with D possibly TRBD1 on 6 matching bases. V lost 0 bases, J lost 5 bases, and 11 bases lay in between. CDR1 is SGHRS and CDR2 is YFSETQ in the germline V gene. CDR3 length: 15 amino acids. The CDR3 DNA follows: TGCGCCAGCAGCTTGGGGACAGATTATACCGGGGAGCTGTTTTTT. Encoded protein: CASSLGTDYTGELFF.

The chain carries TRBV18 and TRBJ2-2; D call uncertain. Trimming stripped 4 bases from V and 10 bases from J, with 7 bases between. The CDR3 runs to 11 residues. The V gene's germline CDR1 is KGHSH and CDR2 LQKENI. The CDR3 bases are TGTGCCAGCTCACAAGCCGTGGAGCTGTTTTTT. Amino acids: CASSQAVELFF. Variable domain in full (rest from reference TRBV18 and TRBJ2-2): NAGVMQNPRHLVRRRGQEARLRCSPMKGHSHVYWYRQLPEEGLKFMVYLQKENIIDESGMPKERFSAEFPKEGPSILRIQQVVRGDSAAYFCASSQAVELFFGEGSRLTVL.

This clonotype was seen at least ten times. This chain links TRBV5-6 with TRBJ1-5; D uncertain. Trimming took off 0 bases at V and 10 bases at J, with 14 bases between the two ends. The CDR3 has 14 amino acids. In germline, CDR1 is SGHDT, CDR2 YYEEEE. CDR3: CASSLGGGPQPQHF. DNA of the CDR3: TGTGCCAGCAGCTTGGGAGGTGGGCCTCAACCCCAGCATTTT.

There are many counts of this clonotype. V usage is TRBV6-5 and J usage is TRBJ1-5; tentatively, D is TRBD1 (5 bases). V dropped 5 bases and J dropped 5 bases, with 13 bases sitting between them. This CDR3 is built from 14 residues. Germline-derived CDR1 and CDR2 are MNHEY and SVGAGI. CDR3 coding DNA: TGTGCCAGCAGTCACCAGGGTTTGGATCAGCCCCAGCATTTT. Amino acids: CASSHQGLDQPQHF.

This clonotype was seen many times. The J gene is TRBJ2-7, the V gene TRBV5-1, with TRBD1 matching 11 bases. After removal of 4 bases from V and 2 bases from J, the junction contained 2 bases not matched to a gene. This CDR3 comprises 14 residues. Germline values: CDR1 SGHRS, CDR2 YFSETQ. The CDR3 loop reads CASSPGQGAYEQYF. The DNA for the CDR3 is TGCGCCAGCAGCCCGGGACAGGGGGCCTACGAGCAGTACTTC.

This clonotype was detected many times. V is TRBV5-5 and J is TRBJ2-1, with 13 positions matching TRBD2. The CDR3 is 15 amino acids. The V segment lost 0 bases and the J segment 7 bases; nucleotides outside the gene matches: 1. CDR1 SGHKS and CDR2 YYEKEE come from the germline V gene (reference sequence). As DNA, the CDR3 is TGTGCCAGCAGCTTGGGACTAGCGGGGGGAAATGAGCAGTTCTTC. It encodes CASSLGLAGGNEQFF.

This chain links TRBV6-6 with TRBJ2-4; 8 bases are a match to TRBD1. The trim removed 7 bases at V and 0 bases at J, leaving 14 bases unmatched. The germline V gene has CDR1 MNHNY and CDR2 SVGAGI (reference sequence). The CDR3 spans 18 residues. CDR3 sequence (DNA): TGTGCCAGCACCACCGGACAGGGTCCAACAGTAGCCAAAAACATTCAGTACTTC. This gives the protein CASTTGQGPTVAKNIQYF.

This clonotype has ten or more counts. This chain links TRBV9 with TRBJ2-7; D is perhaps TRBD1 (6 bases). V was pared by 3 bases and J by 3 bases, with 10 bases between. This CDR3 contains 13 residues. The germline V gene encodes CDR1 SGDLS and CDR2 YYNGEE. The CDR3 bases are TGTGCCAGCAGCGCCAGGGACAACTACGAGCAGTACTTC. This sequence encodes CASSARDNYEQYF. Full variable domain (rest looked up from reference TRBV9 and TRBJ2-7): DSGVTQTPKHLITATGQRVTLRCSPRSGDLSVYWYQQSLDQGLQFLIQYYNGEERAKGNILERFSAQQFPDLHSELNLSSLELGDSALYFCASSARDNYEQYFGPGTRLTVT.

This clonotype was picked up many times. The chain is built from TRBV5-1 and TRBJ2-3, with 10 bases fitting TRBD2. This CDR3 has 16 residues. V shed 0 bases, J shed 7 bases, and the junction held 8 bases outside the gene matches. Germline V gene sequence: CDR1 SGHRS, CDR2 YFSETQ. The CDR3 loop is CASSLAQRGGRNTQYF. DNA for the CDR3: TGCGCCAGCAGCTTGGCCCAGCGGGGGGGCCGGAATACGCAGTATTTT.

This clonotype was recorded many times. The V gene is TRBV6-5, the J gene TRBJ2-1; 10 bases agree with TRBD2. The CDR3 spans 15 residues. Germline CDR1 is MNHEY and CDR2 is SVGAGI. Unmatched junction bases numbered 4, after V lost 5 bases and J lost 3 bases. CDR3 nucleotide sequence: TGTGCCAGCAGTAGAATAGCGGGGGGCTACAATGAGCAGTTCTTC. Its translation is CASSRIAGGYNEQFF.

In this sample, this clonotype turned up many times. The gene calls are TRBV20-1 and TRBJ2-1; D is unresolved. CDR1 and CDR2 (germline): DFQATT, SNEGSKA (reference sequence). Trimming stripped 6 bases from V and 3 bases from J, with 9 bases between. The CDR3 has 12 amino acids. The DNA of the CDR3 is TGCAGTGCCTTACAAGTCTACAATGAGCAGTTCTTC. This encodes CSALQVYNEQFF.

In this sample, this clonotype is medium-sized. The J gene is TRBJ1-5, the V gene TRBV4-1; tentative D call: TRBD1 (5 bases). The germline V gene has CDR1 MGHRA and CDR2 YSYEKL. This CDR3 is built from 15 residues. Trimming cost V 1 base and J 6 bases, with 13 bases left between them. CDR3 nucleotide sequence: TGCGCCAGCAGCCAAGCAACAGGCATGACTCAGCCCCAGCATTTT. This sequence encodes CASSQATGMTQPQHF.

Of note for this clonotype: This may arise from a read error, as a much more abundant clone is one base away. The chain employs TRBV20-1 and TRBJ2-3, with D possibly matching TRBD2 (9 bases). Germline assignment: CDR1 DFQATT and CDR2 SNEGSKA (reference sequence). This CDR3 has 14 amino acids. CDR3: CSARQGTSIDTQYF. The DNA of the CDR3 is TGCAGTGCTCGACAGGGGACTAGCATAGATACGCAGTATTTT.

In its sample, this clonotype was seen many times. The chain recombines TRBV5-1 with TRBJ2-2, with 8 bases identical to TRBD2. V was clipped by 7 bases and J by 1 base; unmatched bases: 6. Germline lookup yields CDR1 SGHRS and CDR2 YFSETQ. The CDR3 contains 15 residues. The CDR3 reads CASGPGGGNTGELFF. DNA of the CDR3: TGCGCCAGCGGACCCGGGGGGGGGAACACCGGGGAGCTGTTTTTT.

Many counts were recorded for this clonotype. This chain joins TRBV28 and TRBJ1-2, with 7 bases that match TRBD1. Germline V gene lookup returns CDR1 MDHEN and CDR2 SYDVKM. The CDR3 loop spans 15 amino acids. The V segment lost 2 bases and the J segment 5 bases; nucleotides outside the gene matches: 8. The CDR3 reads CASSLGLQGQYGYTF. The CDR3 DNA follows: TGTGCCAGCAGTTTAGGACTACAGGGACAGTATGGCTACACCTTC.

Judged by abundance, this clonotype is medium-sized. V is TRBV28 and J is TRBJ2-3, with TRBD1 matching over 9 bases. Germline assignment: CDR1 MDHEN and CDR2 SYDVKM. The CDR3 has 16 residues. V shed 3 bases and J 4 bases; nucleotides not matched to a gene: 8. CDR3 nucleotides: TGTGCCAGCAGTTTCGGATTCGGGACAGGGTCAGATACGCAGTATTTT. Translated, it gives CASSFGFGTGSDTQYF.

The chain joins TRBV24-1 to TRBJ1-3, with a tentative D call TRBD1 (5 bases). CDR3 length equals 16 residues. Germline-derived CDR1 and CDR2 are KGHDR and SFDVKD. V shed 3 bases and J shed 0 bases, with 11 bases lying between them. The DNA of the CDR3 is TGTGCCACCAGTGATAACGGGGGATCCTCTGGAAACACCATATATTTT. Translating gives CATSDNGGSSGNTIYF.

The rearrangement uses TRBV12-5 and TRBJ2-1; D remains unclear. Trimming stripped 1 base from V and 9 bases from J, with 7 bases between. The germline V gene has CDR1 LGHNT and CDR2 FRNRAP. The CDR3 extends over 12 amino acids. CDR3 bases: TGTGCTAGTGGTTTGGAGGCGGCTGAGCAGTTCTTC. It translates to CASGLEAAEQFF.

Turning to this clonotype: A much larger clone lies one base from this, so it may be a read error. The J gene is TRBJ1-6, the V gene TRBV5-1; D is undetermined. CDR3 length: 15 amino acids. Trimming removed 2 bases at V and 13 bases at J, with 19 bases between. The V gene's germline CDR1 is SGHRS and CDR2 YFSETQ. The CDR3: CASSLTHGFIWPLHF. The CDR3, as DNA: TGCGCCAGCAGCTTAACTCACGGGTTTATCTGGCCCCTCCACTTT.

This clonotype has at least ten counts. The CDR3, as DNA: TGTGCCAGCAGCAAAAAGGGACAGGGGATTTACTATGGCTACACCTTC. Translated, it gives CASSKKGQGIYYGYTF. This chain uses TRBV21-1 with TRBJ1-2; TRBD1 was called by the table and not checked on the DNA. TRBV21-1 corresponds to a pseudogene. The CDR3 extends over 16 amino acids.

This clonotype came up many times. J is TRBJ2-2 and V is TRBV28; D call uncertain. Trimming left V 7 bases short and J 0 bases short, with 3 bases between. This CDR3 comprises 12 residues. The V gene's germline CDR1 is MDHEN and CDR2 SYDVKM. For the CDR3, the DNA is TGTGCCAGCATACCGAACACCGGGGAGCTGTTTTTT. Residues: CASIPNTGELFF.

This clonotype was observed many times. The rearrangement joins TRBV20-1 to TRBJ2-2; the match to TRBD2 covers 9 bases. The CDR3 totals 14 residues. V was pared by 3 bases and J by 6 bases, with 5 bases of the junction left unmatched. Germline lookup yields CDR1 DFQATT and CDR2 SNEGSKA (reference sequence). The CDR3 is CSARALAGAGELFF. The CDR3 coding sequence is TGCAGTGCTAGGGCATTAGCGGGGGCCGGGGAGCTGTTTTTT.